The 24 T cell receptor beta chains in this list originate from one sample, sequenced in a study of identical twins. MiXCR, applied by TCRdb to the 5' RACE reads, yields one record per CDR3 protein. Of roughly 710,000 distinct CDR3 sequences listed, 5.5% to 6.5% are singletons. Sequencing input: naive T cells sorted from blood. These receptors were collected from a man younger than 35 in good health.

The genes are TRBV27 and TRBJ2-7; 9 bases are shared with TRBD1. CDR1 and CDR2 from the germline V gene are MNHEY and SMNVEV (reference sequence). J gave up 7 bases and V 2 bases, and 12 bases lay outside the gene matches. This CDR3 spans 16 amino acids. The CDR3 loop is CASSLQLGQGRGEQYF. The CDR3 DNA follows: TGTGCCAGCAGTTTACAACTCGGACAGGGGCGCGGGGAGCAGTACTTC.

The CDR3 spells CASLRVSGANVLTF. The CDR3 region has the DNA TGTGCCAGCCTCCGGGTTTCCGGGGCCAACGTCCTGACTTTC. This sequence joins TRBV6-2 or TRBV6-3 and TRBJ2-6, with unresolved D. The CDR3 sequence is 14 residues long. Trimming shortened V by 8 bases and J by 4 bases, and 12 bases separated the two germline ends. Germline assignment: CDR1 MNHEY and CDR2 SVGEGT.

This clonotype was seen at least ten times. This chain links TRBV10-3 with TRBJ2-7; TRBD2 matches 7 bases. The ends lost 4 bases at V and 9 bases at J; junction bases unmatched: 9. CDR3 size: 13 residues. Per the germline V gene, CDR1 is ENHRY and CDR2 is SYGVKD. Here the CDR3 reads CAISVHPREGQYV. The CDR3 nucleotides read TGTGCCATCAGTGTACACCCGAGGGAGGGGCAGTACGTC.

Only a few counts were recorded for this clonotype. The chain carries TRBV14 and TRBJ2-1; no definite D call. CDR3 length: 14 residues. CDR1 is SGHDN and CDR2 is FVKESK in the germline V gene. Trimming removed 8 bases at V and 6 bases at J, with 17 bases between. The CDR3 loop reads CASGRGGRFNEQFF. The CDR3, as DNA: TGTGCCAGCGGTCGTGGTGGACGCTTCAATGAGCAGTTCTTC.

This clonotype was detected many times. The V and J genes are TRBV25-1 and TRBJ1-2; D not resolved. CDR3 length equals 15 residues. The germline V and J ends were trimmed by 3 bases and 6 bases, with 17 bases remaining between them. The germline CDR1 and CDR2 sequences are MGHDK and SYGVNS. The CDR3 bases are TGTGCCAGCAGTGATTCAGTCATACATCCGGATGGCTACACCTTC. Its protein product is CASSDSVIHPDGYTF.

The CDR3 reads CATLGQGRVPSNQPQHF. As DNA, the CDR3 is TGCGCCACCCTAGGACAGGGGAGGGTGCCTAGCAATCAGCCCCAGCATTTT. The chain joins TRBV10-1 to TRBJ1-5; 9 nucleotides match TRBD1. The CDR3 runs to 17 residues. V lost 10 bases to trimming and J lost 0 bases; unmatched junction nucleotides: 13. Germline CDR1 reads WNHNN; CDR2 reads SYGVQD (reference sequence).

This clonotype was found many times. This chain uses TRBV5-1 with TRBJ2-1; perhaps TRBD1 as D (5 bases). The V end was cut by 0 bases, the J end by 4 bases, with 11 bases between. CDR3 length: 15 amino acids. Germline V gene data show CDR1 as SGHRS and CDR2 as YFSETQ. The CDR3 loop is CASSLVGEPYNEQFF. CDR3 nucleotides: TGCGCCAGCAGCTTGGTAGGGGAACCTTACAATGAGCAGTTCTTC.

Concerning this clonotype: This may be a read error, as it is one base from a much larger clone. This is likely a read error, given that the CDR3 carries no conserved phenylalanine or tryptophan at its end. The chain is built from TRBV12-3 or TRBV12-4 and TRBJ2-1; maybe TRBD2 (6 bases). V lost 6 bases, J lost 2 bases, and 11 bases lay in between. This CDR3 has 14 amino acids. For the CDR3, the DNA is TGTGCCAGCAGCGTGACTAGGACCTACAATGAGCAGTTCTGC. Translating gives CASSVTRTYNEQFC.

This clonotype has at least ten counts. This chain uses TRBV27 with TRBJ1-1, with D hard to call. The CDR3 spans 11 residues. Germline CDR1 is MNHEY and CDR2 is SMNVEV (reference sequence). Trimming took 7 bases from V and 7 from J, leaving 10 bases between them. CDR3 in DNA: TGTGCCAGCATCCTAGGTAATGAAGCTTTCTTT. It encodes CASILGNEAFF.

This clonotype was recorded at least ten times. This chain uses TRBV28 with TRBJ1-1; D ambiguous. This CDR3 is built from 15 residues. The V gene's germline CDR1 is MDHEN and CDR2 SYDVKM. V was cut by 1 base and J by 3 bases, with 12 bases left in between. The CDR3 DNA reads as TGTGCCAGCAGTTTATATCGGTCCACATACACTGAAGCTTTCTTT. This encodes CASSLYRSTYTEAFF.

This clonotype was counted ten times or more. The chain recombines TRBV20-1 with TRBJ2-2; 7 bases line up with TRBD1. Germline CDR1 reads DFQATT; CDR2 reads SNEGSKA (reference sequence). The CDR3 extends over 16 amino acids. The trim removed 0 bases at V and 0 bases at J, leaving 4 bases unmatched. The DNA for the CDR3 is TGCAGTGCTAGAGATCCCGGGACAGCGAACACCGGGGAGCTGTTTTTT. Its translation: CSARDPGTANTGELFF.

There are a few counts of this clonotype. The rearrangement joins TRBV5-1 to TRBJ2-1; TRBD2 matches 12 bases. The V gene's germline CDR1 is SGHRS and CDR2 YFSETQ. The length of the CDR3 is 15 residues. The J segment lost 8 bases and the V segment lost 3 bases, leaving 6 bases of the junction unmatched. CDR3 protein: CASSWTSGNLHEQFF. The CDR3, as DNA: TGCGCCAGCAGCTGGACTAGCGGGAATCTCCATGAGCAGTTCTTC.

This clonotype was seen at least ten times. CDR3 DNA sequence: TGCGCCAGCAGTGAGAGCGGGAGTCAGTTCTTC. It encodes CASSESGSQFF. The rearrangement uses TRBV10-2 and TRBJ2-1, with TRBD2 identical over 8 bases. Germline loops: CDR1 WSHSY, CDR2 SAAADI. Trimming cost V 2 bases and J 13 bases; bases outside gene matches: 1. The CDR3 length is 11 residues.

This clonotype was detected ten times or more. CDR3 bases: TGTGCCAGCAGCTTAGTCCGCGGGAGGGGGTACAATGAGCAGTTCTTC. It is translated as CASSLVRGRGYNEQFF. The chain uses TRBV11-2 and TRBJ2-1, with 9 bases fitting TRBD2. Germline CDR1 is SGHAT and CDR2 is FQNNGV. V trimming: 1 base; J trimming: 4 bases; junction bases outside the gene matches: 5. The CDR3 consists of 16 residues.

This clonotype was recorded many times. CDR3 coding DNA: TGTGCCAGCAGTTTCCTAGCGATGGACACCGGGGAGCTGTTTTTT. Residues: CASSFLAMDTGELFF. The V gene is TRBV12-3 or TRBV12-4, the J gene TRBJ2-2, with D possibly TRBD2 on 6 matching bases. The CDR3 covers 15 residues. Between the trimmed V and J ends, which lost 3 bases and 3 bases, there was a span of 11 bases.

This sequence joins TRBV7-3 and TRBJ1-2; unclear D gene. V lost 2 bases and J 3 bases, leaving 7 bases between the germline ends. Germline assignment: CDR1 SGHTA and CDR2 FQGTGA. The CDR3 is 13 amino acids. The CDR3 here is CASSLHDHYGYTF. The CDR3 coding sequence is TGTGCCAGCAGCTTACACGACCACTATGGCTACACCTTC.

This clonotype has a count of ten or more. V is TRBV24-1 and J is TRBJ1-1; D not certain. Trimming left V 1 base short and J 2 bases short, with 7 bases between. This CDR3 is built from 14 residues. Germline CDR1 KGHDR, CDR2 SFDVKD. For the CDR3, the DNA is TGTGCCACCAGTGATTTCAGCCCTAACACTGAAGCTTTCTTT. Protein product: CATSDFSPNTEAFF.

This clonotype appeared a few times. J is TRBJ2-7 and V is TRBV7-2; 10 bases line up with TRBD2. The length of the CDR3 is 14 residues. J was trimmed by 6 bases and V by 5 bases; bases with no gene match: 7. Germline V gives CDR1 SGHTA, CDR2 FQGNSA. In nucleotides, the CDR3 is TGTGCCAGCAGCGGTCGGGCTAGCGGGAGCGAGCAGTACTTC. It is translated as CASSGRASGSEQYF.

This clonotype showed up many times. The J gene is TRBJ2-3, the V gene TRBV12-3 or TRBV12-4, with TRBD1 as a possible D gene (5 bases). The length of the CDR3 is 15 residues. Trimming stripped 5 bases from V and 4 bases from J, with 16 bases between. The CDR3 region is CASSLGQGSADTQYF. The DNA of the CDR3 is TGTGCCAGCAGTCTAGGACAAGGCAGCGCAGATACGCAGTATTTT.

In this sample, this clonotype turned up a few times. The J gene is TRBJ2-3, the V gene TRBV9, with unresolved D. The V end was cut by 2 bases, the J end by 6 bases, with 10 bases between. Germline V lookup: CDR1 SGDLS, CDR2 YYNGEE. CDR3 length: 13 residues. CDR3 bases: TGTGCCAGCAGCGTCCTTCTGAAGGATACGCAGTATTTT. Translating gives CASSVLLKDTQYF.

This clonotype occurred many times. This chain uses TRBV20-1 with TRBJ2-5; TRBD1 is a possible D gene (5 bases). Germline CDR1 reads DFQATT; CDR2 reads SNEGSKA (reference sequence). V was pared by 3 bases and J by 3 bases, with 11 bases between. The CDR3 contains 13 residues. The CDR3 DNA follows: TGCAGTGCTAGGTCGACAGCCAAAGAGACCCAGTACTTC. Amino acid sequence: CSARSTAKETQYF.

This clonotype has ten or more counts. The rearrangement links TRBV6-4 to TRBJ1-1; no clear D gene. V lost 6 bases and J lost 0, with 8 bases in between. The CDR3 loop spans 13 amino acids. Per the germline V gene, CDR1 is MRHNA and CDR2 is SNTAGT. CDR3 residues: CASRMDMNTEAFF. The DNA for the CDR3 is TGTGCCAGCAGGATGGATATGAACACTGAAGCTTTCTTT.

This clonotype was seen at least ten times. The CDR3 reads CSARIAEIYNEQFF. The CDR3 bases are TGCAGTGCTAGAATAGCGGAGATATACAATGAGCAGTTCTTC. The chain is built from TRBV20-1 and TRBJ2-1, with a tentative D call TRBD2 (6 bases). The CDR3 extends over 14 amino acids. Deletions cut 2 bases from V and 4 bases from J, with 12 bases between. Germline-derived CDR1 and CDR2 are DFQATT and SNEGSKA (reference sequence).

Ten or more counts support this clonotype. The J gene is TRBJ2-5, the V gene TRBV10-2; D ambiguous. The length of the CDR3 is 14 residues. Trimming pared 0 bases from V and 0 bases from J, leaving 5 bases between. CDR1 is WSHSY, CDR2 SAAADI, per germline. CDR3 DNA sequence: TGCGCCAGCAGTGAGTCCTGGAACCAAGAGACCCAGTACTTC. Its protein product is CASSESWNQETQYF.